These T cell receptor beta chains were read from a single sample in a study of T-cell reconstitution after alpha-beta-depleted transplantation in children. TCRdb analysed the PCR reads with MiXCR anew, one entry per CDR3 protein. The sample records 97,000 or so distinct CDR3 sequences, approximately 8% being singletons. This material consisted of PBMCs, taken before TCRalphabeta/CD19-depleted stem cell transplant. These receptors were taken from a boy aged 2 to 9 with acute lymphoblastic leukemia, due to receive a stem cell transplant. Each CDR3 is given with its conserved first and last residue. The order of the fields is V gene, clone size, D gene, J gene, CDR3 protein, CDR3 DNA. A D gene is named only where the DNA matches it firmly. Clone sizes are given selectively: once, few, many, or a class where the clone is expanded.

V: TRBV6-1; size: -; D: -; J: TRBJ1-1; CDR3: CASKEGLYLLNTEAFF; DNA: TGTGCCAGCAAGGAGGGCCTATACTTACTGAACACTGAAGCTTTCTTT
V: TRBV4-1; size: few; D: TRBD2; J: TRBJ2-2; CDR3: CASSQVRGGPAGELFF; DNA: TGCGCCAGCAGCCAAGTTCGGGGGGGCCCCGCCGGGGAGCTGTTTTTT
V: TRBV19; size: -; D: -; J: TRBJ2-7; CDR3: CASSILRGQIYEQYF; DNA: TGTGCCAGTAGTATACTCAGGGGTCAAATTTACGAGCAGTACTTC
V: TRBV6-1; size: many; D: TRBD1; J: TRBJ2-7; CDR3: CASSHTGTGYEQYF; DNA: TGTGCCAGCAGCCACACCGGGACAGGTTACGAGCAGTACTTC
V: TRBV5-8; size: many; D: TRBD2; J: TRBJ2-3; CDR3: CASSLGGTSGPSDTQYF; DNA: TGTGCCAGCAGCTTGGGGGGGACTAGCGGGCCCTCCGATACGCAGTATTTT
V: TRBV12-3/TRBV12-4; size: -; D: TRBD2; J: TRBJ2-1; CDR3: CASSRLAGVVNEQFF; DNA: TGTGCCAGCAGTCGACTAGCGGGGGTGGTCAATGAGCAGTTCTTC
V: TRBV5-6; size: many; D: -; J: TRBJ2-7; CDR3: CASSWRGPAYEQYF; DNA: TGTGCCAGCAGCTGGAGGGGACCTGCCTACGAGCAGTACTTC
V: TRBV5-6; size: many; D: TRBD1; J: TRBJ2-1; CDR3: CASSSTGGPSYNEQFF; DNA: TGTGCCAGCAGCTCCACAGGGGGCCCCTCCTACAATGAGCAGTTCTTC
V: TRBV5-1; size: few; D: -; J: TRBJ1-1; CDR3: CASSHAPRTDTEAFF; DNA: TGCGCCAGCAGCCACGCACCCCGGACGGACACTGAAGCTTTCTTT
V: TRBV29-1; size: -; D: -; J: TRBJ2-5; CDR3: CSDRQGLGTQYF; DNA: TGCAGCGACAGACAGGGACTTGGGACCCAGTACTTC
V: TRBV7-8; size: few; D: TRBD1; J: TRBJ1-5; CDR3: CASSGSSGQGGGYSNQPQHF; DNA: TGTGCCAGCAGCGGCTCCTCGGGACAGGGAGGGGGATATAGCAATCAGCCCCAGCATTTT
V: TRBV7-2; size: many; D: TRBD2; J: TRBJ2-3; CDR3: CASSLPAGGQYF; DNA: TGTGCCAGCAGCTTACCAGCGGGAGGGCAGTATTTT
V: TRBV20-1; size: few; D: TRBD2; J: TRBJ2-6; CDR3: CSARGRGRASGANVLTF; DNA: TGCAGTGCTAGGGGTCGGGGGAGGGCCTCTGGGGCCAACGTCCTGACTTTC
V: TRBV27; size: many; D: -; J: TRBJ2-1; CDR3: CASSLRGLVSYNEQFF; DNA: TGTGCCAGCAGTTTACGGGGCCTGGTAAGCTACAATGAGCAGTTCTTC
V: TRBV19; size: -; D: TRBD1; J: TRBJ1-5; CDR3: CASSILGTENQPQHF; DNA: TGTGCCAGTAGTATTTTGGGGACAGAGAATCAGCCCCAGCATTTT
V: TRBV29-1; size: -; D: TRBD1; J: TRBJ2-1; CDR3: CSVDGQGRYEQFF; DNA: TGCAGCGTTGATGGACAGGGGCGATATGAGCAGTTCTTC
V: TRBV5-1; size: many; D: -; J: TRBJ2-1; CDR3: CASSLGKAGRYNEQFF; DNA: TGCGCCAGCAGCTTGGGTAAAGCAGGCCGATACAATGAGCAGTTCTTC
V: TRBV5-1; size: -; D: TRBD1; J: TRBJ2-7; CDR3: CASSLAGQGLYEQYF; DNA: TGCGCCAGCAGCCTGGCAGGACAGGGGTTATACGAGCAGTACTTC
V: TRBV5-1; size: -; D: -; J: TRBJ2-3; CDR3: CASSSSGDKSDTQYF; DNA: TGCGCCAGCAGCTCGAGCGGGGACAAGTCAGATACGCAGTATTTT
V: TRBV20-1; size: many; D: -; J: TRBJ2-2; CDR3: CSARDIQGGTGELFF; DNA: TGCAGTGCTAGAGATATACAGGGAGGGACCGGGGAGCTGTTTTTT
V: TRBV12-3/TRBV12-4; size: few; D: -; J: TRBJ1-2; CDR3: CASSLDIIYGYTF; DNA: TGTGCCAGCAGTTTAGATATTATCTATGGCTACACCTTC
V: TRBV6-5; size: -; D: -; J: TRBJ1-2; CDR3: CASYQGTYGYTF; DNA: TGTGCCAGCTATCAGGGCACCTATGGCTACACCTTC
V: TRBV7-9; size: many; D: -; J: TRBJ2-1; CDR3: CASSLSSNEQFF; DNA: TGTGCCAGCAGCTTATCAAGTAATGAGCAGTTCTTC
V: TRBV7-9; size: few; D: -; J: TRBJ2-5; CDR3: CASSPGSGRQETQYF; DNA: TGTGCCAGCAGCCCGGGGAGCGGCAGACAAGAGACCCAGTACTTC
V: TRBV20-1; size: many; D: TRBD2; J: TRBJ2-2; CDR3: CSALRLAGGPNTGELFF; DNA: TGCAGTGCTCTTCGACTAGCGGGGGGGCCGAACACCGGGGAGCTGTTTTTT
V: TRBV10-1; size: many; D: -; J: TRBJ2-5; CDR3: CASSESDQGIGGPQETQYF; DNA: TGCGCCAGCAGTGAGTCGGACCAGGGGATTGGGGGCCCCCAAGAGACCCAGTACTTC
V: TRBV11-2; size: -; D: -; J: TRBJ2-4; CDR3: CASSLQSAGALAKNIQYF; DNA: TGTGCCAGCAGCTTACAATCGGCCGGGGCACTAGCCAAAAACATTCAGTACTTC
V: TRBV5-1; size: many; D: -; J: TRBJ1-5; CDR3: CASSLGGISTPQHF; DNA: TGCGCCAGCAGCTTAGGAGGGATCTCGACGCCCCAGCATTTT
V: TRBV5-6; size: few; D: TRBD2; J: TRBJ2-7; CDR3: CASSPRLAGPYEQYF; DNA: TGTGCCAGCAGCCCTCGACTAGCGGGTCCCTACGAGCAGTACTTC
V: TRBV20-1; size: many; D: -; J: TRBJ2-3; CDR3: CSASGTGAGDTQYF; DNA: TGCAGTGCTTCCGGGACCGGGGCGGGAGATACGCAGTATTTT
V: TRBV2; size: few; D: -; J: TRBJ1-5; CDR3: CASSAQRGPNQPQHF; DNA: TGTGCCAGCAGTGCGCAGAGGGGCCCAAATCAGCCCCAGCATTTT
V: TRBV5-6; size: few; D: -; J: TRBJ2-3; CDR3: CASSLDYDTQYF; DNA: TGTGCCAGCAGCTTGGACTACGATACGCAGTATTTT
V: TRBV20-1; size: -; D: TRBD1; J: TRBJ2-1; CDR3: CCAGSPGTGGRSEQFF; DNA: TGCTGTGCTGGCTCCCCCGGGACAGGGGGCAGGAGTGAGCAGTTCTTC
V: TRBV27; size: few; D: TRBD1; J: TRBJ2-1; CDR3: CASSSGQGRINEQFF; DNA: TGTGCCAGCAGTTCCGGACAGGGTAGGATCAATGAGCAGTTCTTC
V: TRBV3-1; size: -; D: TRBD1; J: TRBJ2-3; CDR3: CASCLDRGGNTDTQYF; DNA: TGTGCCTCCTGCCTGGACAGGGGGGGAAACACAGATACGCAGTATTTT
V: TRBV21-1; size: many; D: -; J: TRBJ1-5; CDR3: CASSKEYTANQPQHF; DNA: TGTGCCAGCAGCAAAGAATACACAGCTAATCAGCCCCAGCATTTT
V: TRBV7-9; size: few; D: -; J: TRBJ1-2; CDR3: CASSFGQINYGYTF; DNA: TGTGCCAGCAGCTTTGGTCAGATTAACTATGGCTACACCTTC
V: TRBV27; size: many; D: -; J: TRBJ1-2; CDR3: CASSSGGQTNYGYTF; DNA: TGTGCCAGCAGTTCTGGGGGGCAAACAAACTATGGCTACACCTTC
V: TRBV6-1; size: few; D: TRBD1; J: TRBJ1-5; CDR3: CASSSDRGRDQPQHF; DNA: TGTGCCAGCAGCTCAGACAGGGGGCGAGATCAGCCCCAGCATTTT
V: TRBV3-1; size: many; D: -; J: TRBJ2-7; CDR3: CASSQDPGTYEQYF; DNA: TGTGCCAGCAGCCAAGATCCAGGAACCTACGAGCAGTACTTC
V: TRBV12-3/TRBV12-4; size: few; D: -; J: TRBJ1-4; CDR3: CASTLDRRGKLFF; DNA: TGTGCCAGCACCCTCGACAGACGCGGAAAACTGTTTTTT
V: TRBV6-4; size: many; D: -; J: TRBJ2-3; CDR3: CASSDSSLHLFF; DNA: TGTGCCAGCAGTGACTCCTCCCTACATCTTTTCTTT
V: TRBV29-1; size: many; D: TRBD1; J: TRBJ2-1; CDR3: CSVEDPSGGQSYNEQFF; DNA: TGCAGCGTTGAAGATCCGAGTGGGGGACAGTCCTACAATGAGCAGTTCTTC
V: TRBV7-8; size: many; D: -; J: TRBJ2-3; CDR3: CASSLDVSTDTQYF; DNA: TGTGCCAGCAGCTTAGATGTCAGCACAGATACGCAGTATTTT
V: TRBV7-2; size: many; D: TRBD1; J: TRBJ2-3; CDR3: CASSSTGTGVTDTQYF; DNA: TGTGCCAGCAGCAGCACCGGGACAGGGGTCACAGATACGCAGTATTTT
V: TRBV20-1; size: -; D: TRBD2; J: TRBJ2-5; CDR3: CSAWTRRETQYF; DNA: TGCAGTGCATGGACTAGGCGGGAGACCCAGTACTTC
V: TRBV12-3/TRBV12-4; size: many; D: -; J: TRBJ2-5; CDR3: CASSLAGGPQTQYF; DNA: TGTGCCAGCAGTTTAGCGGGGGGGCCGCAGACCCAGTACTTC
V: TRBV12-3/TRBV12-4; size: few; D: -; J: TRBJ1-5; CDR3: CASSFRSGRNQPQHF; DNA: TGTGCCAGCAGTTTTAGGAGTGGGCGGAATCAGCCCCAGCATTTT
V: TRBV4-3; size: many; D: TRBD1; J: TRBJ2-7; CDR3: CASSRTGTGYEQYF; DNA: TGCGCCAGCAGCCGGACCGGGACAGGGTACGAGCAGTACTTC
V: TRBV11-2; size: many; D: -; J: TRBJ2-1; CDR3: CASSLNEQFF; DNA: TGTGCCAGCAGCCTAAATGAGCAGTTCTTC
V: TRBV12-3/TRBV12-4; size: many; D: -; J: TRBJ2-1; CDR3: CASSFNEQFF; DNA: TGTGCCAGCAGTTTCAATGAGCAGTTCTTC
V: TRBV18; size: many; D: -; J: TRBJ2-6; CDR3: CASSPRQLSGANVLTF; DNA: TGTGCCAGCTCACCGAGACAGCTCTCTGGGGCCAACGTCCTGACTTTC
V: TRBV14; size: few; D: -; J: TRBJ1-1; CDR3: CASSLAQGRGIDTEAFF; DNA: TGTGCCAGCAGCCTAGCGCAGGGACGGGGGATCGACACTGAAGCTTTCTTT
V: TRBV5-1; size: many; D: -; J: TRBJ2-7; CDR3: CASTYGTSSFEQYF; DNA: TGCGCCAGCACCTACGGGACATCTTCTTTCGAGCAGTACTTC
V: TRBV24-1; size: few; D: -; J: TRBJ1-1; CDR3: CATSEAWGMEAFF; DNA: TGTGCCACCAGTGAGGCCTGGGGGATGGAAGCTTTCTTT